Listed below are T cell receptor beta chains from one sample, sequenced in a study of metastatic and nonmetastatic thyroid tumors. TCRdb reassembled clones from the PCR reads with MiXCR. Of under 30,000 clones in the sample, 4% to 5% are singletons; the top ten hold about 21%. The source material was blood. These receptors were obtained from a female donor with papillary thyroid cancer or a benign thyroid nodule (not recorded which). Some clones in this sample may be carry-over from other donors' samples. The CDR3 runs from the conserved cysteine through the conserved F or W. The D gene is left open where the match is weak. Clone size is given for some rows only: seen once, a few or many times, or a class if the clone is expanded.

v_call	clone_size	d_call	j_call	cdr3_nt	cdr3_aa
TRBV6-1	medium-sized	TRBD2	TRBJ2-7	TGTGCCAGCCGGTCGGACCCAAGGACTAGCGGGGGCACCTACGAGCAGTACTTC	CASRSDPRTSGGTYEQYF
TRBV20-1	many	TRBD2	TRBJ2-1	TGCAGTGCGTACGGGACTAGTTGGGAGCAGTTCTTC	CSAYGTSWEQFF
TRBV20-1	many	NA	TRBJ2-3	TGCAGTGCACTAGGGAGAGGGATTAGCACAGATACGCAGTATTTT	CSALGRGISTDTQYF
TRBV6-6	many	TRBD1	TRBJ1-5	TGTGCCAGCAGTTACTCGACAGGGGTTCAGCCCCAGCATTTT	CASSYSTGVQPQHF
TRBV6-4	few	NA	TRBJ1-2	TGTGCCAGCAGTGACTCGGTACCCCCCTATGGCTACACCTTC	CASSDSVPPYGYTF
TRBV7-3	many	TRBD1	TRBJ1-5	TGTGCCAGCAGCTTCCCCCGGGACAGCAGACCTTATAGCAATCAGCCCCAGCATTTT	CASSFPRDSRPYSNQPQHF
TRBV2	medium-sized	TRBD1	TRBJ1-6	TGTGCCAGCAGTACAGGGGCGGGATCACCCCTCCACTTT	CASSTGAGSPLHF
TRBV9	many	TRBD1	TRBJ1-3	TGTGCCAGCAGCGCGACAGGGAATGTGGGCAGCACCATATATTTT	CASSATGNVGSTIYF
TRBV6-1	many	TRBD1	TRBJ2-7	TGTGCCAGCGGTTTCGGGACAGGGTTTAACGAGCAGTACTTC	CASGFGTGFNEQYF
TRBV10-3	many	NA	TRBJ2-2	TGTGCCATCAGTGAGTCTTTGGTCGGGACAAACACCGGGGAGCTGTTTTTT	CAISESLVGTNTGELFF
TRBV6-6	NA	NA	TRBJ2-7	TGTGCCAGCAATTACTCGATCGGTTCGCACAGAGGCTCCTACGAGCAGTACTTC	CASNYSIGSHRGSYEQYF
TRBV28	few	NA	TRBJ2-2	TGTGCCAGCAGTCGGGGCACCGGGGAGCTGTTTTTT	CASSRGTGELFF
TRBV3-1	many	TRBD2	TRBJ2-3	TGTGCCAGCAGCCCGAAGTGGGGAGCGGGAGGGGAGAGCACAGATACGCAGTATTTT	CASSPKWGAGGESTDTQYF
TRBV20-1	NA	NA	TRBJ2-1	TGCAGTGCATCCCCAGGGGGTAGCGGGATTTACAATGAGCAGTTCTTC	CSASPGGSGIYNEQFF
TRBV9	few	NA	TRBJ2-5	TGTGCTAGCAGCGTAGATGGATCACAAGAGACCCAGTACTTC	CASSVDGSQETQYF
TRBV28	medium-sized	TRBD1	TRBJ1-1	TGTGCCAGCAGCCCTGGACAGGGATTAACTGAAGCTTTCTTT	CASSPGQGLTEAFF
TRBV5-1	NA	NA	TRBJ1-5	TGCGCCAGCAGCTTGGAGCCAAATCAGCCCCAGCATTTT	CASSLEPNQPQHF